These 26 T cell receptor beta chains originate from one sample sequenced in a study of cytomegalovirus exposure and HLA in healthy donors. The study ran its PCR with 60 Vbeta and 13 Jbeta primers. Only in-frame clones appear in the TCRdb table, and some are missing; sequencing was by immunoSEQ multiplex PCR. The sample records around 280,000 clones, roughly 89% being singletons. The sample was PBMCs. The receptor source for this set is a woman between 18 and 30 years old in good health and CMV-seronegative.

About this clone: This CDR3 is also generated by other DNA sequences in the sample. This sequence joins TRBV15 and TRBJ2-5; 7 positions match TRBD2. With 0 bases clipped from V and 3 bases from J, the junction kept 1 base outside the gene matches. The CDR3 has 14 amino acids. CDR1 LNHNV and CDR2 YYDKDF come from the germline V gene (reference sequence). The CDR3 sequence: CATSRDRGEETQYF. CDR3 in DNA: TGTGCCACCAGCAGAGATCGGGGGGAAGAGACCCAGTACTTC.

This rearrangement joins TRBV7-6 to TRBJ1-3; 8 positions agree with TRBD1. CDR3 length: 17 residues. The germline V gene encodes CDR1 SGHVS and CDR2 FNYEAQ. Unmatched junction bases numbered 10, after V lost 5 bases and J lost 1 base. The CDR3 sequence: CASSPQDRAGSGNTIYF. DNA of the CDR3: TGTGCCAGCAGCCCCCAGGACAGGGCCGGTTCTGGAAACACCATATATTTT.

The rearrangement links TRBV19 to TRBJ1-2; TRBD1 aligns across 7 bases. CDR1 LNHDA and CDR2 SQIVND come from the germline V gene (reference sequence). This CDR3 contains 16 residues. J gave up 4 bases and V 0 bases, and 8 bases lay outside the gene matches. The CDR3 DNA is TGTGCCAGTAGTATAGATGACAGGGAGACGATCTATGGCTACACCTTC. This sequence encodes CASSIDDRETIYGYTF. The full variable domain, with the rest looked up from reference TRBV19 and TRBJ1-2, is DGGITQSPKYLFRKEGQNVTLSCEQNLNHDAMYWYRQDPGQGLRLIYYSQIVNDFQKGDIAEGYSVSREKKESFPLTVTSAQKNPTAFYLCASSIDDRETIYGYTFGSGTRLTVV.

J is TRBJ2-2 and V is TRBV10-3, with 10 bases lining up with TRBD2. V gave up 3 bases and J gave up 5 bases; unmatched junction bases: 6. Germline V gives CDR1 ENHRY, CDR2 SYGVKD. The CDR3 spans 16 residues. The CDR3 loop is CAISEQAGGQTGELFF. CDR3 DNA: TGTGCCATCAGTGAACAAGCGGGGGGGCAAACCGGGGAGCTGTTTTTT.

Of note for this clone: The sample carries other DNA sequences with the same CDR3. This chain links TRBV2 with TRBJ1-5, with 9 bases matching TRBD1. Germline V gene data show CDR1 as SNHLY and CDR2 as FYNNEI. CDR3 length equals 15 residues. Trimming at V came to 5 bases and at J to 4 bases, leaving 6 bases not matched to a gene. The CDR3 region has the DNA TGTGCCAGCAGTCTCCGACAGGGGGAGAATCAGCCCCAGCATTTT. Amino acids: CASSLRQGENQPQHF.

The CDR3 protein is CASSDSGTDRYTF. CDR3 DNA sequence: TGTGCCAGCAGCGATTCCGGGACAGACCGTTACACCTTC. The chain couples TRBV2 to TRBJ1-2; 7 bases agree with TRBD1. The length of the CDR3 is 13 residues. V lost 6 bases, J lost 11 bases, and 12 bases stayed unmatched. Germline values: CDR1 SNHLY, CDR2 FYNNEI.

This clone was found a few times. The CDR3 DNA reads TGTGCCATCAGCCTTCCAGGGTACGAGACCCAGTACTTC. This translates into CAISLPGYETQYF. This sequence joins TRBV10-3 and TRBJ2-5; D perhaps matches TRBD1 (5 bases). V lost 6 bases and J lost 5, with 13 bases in between. Germline assignment: CDR1 ENHRY and CDR2 SYGVKD. There are 13 residues in the CDR3.

This chain connects TRBV27 to TRBJ1-3; possibly TRBD1 for D (5 bases). Trimming took 6 bases from V and 4 from J, leaving 16 bases between them. This CDR3 spans 15 amino acids. Germline CDR1 MNHEY, CDR2 SMNVEV (reference sequence). This chain's CDR3 is CASSPTATLGNTIYF. The CDR3 coding sequence is TGTGCCAGCAGCCCGACAGCGACTCTGGGAAACACCATATATTTT.

The rearrangement uses TRBV5-1 and TRBJ1-1, with TRBD1 matching 7 bases. With V trimmed by 4 bases and J by 6 bases, 9 bases remained unmatched. Looked up from germline, CDR1 is SGHRS and CDR2 is YFSETQ. This CDR3 is built from 14 residues. The CDR3 DNA sequence: TGCGCCAGCAGCACGGCATTGACAGGGTCTGAAGCTTTCTTT. Protein: CASSTALTGSEAFF.

The chain joins TRBV5-1 to TRBJ2-5, with D possibly being TRBD1 (6 bases). The CDR3 has 14 residues. V lost 2 bases and J lost 2, with 10 bases in between. Germline CDR1 is SGHRS and CDR2 is YFSETQ. The CDR3 sequence: CASSFRGPQETQYF. The CDR3 DNA is TGCGCCAGCAGCTTCAGGGGACCACAAGAGACCCAGTACTTC.

The rearrangement uses TRBV12-5 and TRBJ2-5; TRBD1 might be the D (6 bases). From germline, CDR1 is LGHNT and CDR2 FRNRAP. Trimming took 5 bases from V and 2 from J, leaving 12 bases between them. CDR3 length: 14 residues. In DNA, the CDR3 is TGTGCTAGTGGTCTGACAGGAGGTCAAGAGACCCAGTACTTC. Its translation: CASGLTGGQETQYF.

This chain connects TRBV4-1 to TRBJ2-6; 7 positions agree with TRBD1. The CDR3 loop spans 18 amino acids. The trim removed 1 base at V and 0 bases at J, leaving 6 bases unmatched. Germline CDR1 MGHRA, CDR2 YSYEKL. Written as DNA, the CDR3 is TGCGCCAGCAGCCAAGGGGGACAGTTTATCTCTGGGGCCAACGTCCTGACTTTC. Its protein product is CASSQGGQFISGANVLTF.

This rearrangement joins TRBV27 to TRBJ2-2, with 8 bases identical to TRBD2. Per the germline V gene, CDR1 is MNHEY and CDR2 is SMNVEV (reference sequence). This CDR3 spans 17 amino acids. Losses at the gene ends were 6 bases for V and 1 base for J; bases not matched to a gene: 10. CDR3 nucleotide sequence: TGTGCCAGCAGCCGCAGCGGGGGAGCAAGGAACACCGGGGAGCTGTTTTTT. Translating it yields CASSRSGGARNTGELFF.

This chain joins TRBV5-1 and TRBJ2-6, with D hard to call. This CDR3 is 15 amino acids long. The germline V and J ends were trimmed by 7 bases and 0 bases, with 11 bases remaining between them. Per germline, CDR1 SGHRS and CDR2 YFSETQ. This CDR3 reads CASGPFSSGANVLTF. The CDR3 DNA sequence: TGCGCCAGCGGCCCGTTCAGCTCTGGGGCCAACGTCCTGACTTTC.

The genes are TRBV5-6 and TRBJ1-2; D gene ambiguous. The CDR3 spans 14 residues. V dropped 3 bases and J dropped 3 bases, with 12 bases sitting between them. Germline lookup yields CDR1 SGHDT and CDR2 YYEEEE. Here the CDR3 DNA reads TGTGCCAGCAGCTGGACTCGGATTCACTATGGCTACACCTTC. This sequence encodes CASSWTRIHYGYTF.

The rearrangement links TRBV9 to TRBJ1-6, with D possibly being TRBD1 (5 bases). V lost 0 bases and J 9 bases, leaving 16 bases between the germline ends. Germline assignment: CDR1 SGDLS and CDR2 YYNGEE. CDR3 length equals 16 residues. The CDR3 here is CASSVAAVGGGSPLHF. The DNA of the CDR3 is TGTGCCAGCAGCGTAGCGGCTGTGGGGGGAGGTTCACCCCTCCACTTT.

The chain uses TRBV20-1 and TRBJ1-2; no reliable D call. This CDR3 spans 11 amino acids. V was pared by 3 bases and J by 1 base, with 3 bases between. Germline-derived CDR1 and CDR2 are DFQATT and SNEGSKA (reference sequence). CDR3 coding DNA: TGCAGTGCTAGTAATAACTATGGCTACACCTTC. This codes for CSASNNYGYTF.

CDR3 nucleotides: TGTGCCAGCAGTGATCCAGGACAGGGGTACACTGAAGCTTTCTTT. Protein sequence: CASSDPGQGYTEAFF. The rearrangement uses TRBV2 and TRBJ1-1; 9 bases are shared with TRBD1. Germline CDR1 and CDR2: SNHLY and FYNNEI. The CDR3 has 15 amino acids. Unmatched junction bases numbered 5, after V lost 3 bases and J lost 3 bases.

The V gene is TRBV18, the J gene TRBJ1-1; D is ambiguous. Per germline, CDR1 KGHSH and CDR2 LQKENI. This CDR3 region has 15 residues. V lost 2 bases and J 1 base, leaving 11 bases between the germline ends. CDR3 bases: TGTGCCAGCTCACCAGGAGGCCAGGAGAACACTGAAGCTTTCTTT. This encodes CASSPGGQENTEAFF.

A single count supports this clone. The gene calls are TRBV2 and TRBJ2-1, with 7 bases fitting TRBD1. V gave up 6 bases and J gave up 6 bases; unmatched junction bases: 5. This CDR3 region has 13 residues. Germline V lookup: CDR1 SNHLY, CDR2 FYNNEI. The CDR3 is CASRLQGPNEQFF. CDR3 nucleotide sequence: TGTGCCAGCAGACTACAGGGGCCCAATGAGCAGTTCTTC.

The J gene is TRBJ2-5, the V gene TRBV4-1; D unresolved. CDR3 size: 15 residues. Between the trimmed V and J ends, which lost 0 bases and 2 bases, there was a span of 10 bases. Germline V gene data show CDR1 as MGHRA and CDR2 as YSYEKL. The CDR3 DNA sequence: TGCGCCAGCAGCCAAGAAACTGCCGATCAAGAGACCCAGTACTTC. This gives the protein CASSQETADQETQYF.

The rearrangement joins TRBV19 to TRBJ2-1, with 8 bases matching TRBD2. CDR1 is LNHDA and CDR2 is SQIVND in the germline V gene (reference sequence). Trimming cost V 4 bases and J 0 bases; bases outside gene matches: 8. The CDR3 runs 17 residues. In nucleotides, the CDR3 is TGTGCCAGTAGTACCCAAAGCGGGGGCAGCTCCTACAATGAGCAGTTCTTC. It specifies CASSTQSGGSSYNEQFF.

The genes are TRBV15 and TRBJ2-5; D not resolved. The J call is uncertain, as TRBJ2-7 better fits the DNA end. This CDR3 is built from 14 residues. Germline CDR1 LNHNV, CDR2 YYDKDF (reference sequence). The CDR3 nucleotides are TGTGCCACCAGCAGAGATCCGAGCTCCTACGAGCAGTACTTC. Translating it yields CATSRDPSSYEQYF.

This clone was observed a single time. The V gene is TRBV4-1, the J gene TRBJ2-4; TRBD2 is a possible D gene (6 bases). This CDR3 region has 17 residues. V gave up 4 bases and J gave up 6 bases, with 22 bases separating them. Germline assignment: CDR1 MGHRA and CDR2 YSYEKL. The CDR3, as DNA: TGCGCCAGCAGCCCAACCCAGGCGGGAAAGACCAGAAACATTCAGTACTTC. Its protein is CASSPTQAGKTRNIQYF.

This clone is a singleton in its sample. The chain uses TRBV2 and TRBJ1-6; tentatively, D is TRBD1 (6 bases). The V end was cut by 5 bases, the J end by 5 bases, with 13 bases between. The CDR3 is made up of 15 amino acids. Per the germline V gene, CDR1 is SNHLY and CDR2 is FYNNEI. The DNA for the CDR3 is TGTGCCAGCAGTCTCAAACAGGGAGATAATTCACCCCTCCACTTT. This codes for CASSLKQGDNSPLHF.

The V and J genes are TRBV19 and TRBJ2-3; 8 nucleotides match TRBD1. This CDR3 contains 14 residues. Germline trimming cut 2 bases from V and 6 bases from J; bases unmatched to any gene: 4. The germline gives CDR1 LNHDA, CDR2 SQIVND (reference sequence). The CDR3 nucleotides read TGTGCCAGTAGTATACAGGGGGCTGGGGATACGCAGTATTTT. Translating gives CASSIQGAGDTQYF. Variable domain in full (rest from reference TRBV19 and TRBJ2-3): DGGITQSPKYLFRKEGQNVTLSCEQNLNHDAMYWYRQDPGQGLRLIYYSQIVNDFQKGDIAEGYSVSREKKESFPLTVTSAQKNPTAFYLCASSIQGAGDTQYFGPGTRLTVL.